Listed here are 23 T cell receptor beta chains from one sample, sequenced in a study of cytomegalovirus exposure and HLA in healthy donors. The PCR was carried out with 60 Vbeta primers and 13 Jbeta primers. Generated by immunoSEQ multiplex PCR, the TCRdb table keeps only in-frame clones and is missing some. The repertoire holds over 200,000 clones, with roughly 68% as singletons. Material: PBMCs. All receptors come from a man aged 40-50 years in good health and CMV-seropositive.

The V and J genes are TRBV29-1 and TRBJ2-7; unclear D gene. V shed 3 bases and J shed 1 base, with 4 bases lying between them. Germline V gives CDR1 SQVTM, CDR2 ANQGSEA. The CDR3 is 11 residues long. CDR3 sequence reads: CSVERSYEQYF. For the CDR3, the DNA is TGCAGCGTTGAGAGGTCCTACGAGCAGTACTTC.

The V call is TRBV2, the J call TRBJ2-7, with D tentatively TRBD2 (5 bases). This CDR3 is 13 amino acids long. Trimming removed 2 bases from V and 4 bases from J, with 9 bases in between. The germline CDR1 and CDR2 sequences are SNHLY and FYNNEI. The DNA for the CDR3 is TGTGCCAGCAGTGAAATCCGGGGATACGAGCAGTACTTC. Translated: CASSEIRGYEQYF.

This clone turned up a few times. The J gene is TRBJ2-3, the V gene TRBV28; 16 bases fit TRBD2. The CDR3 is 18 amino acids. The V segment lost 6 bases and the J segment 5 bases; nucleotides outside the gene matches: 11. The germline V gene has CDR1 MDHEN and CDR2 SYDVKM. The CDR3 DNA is TGTGCCAGCAGCCCGATCCCGGGACTAGCGGGGGGGAGAGATACGCAGTATTTT. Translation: CASSPIPGLAGGRDTQYF.

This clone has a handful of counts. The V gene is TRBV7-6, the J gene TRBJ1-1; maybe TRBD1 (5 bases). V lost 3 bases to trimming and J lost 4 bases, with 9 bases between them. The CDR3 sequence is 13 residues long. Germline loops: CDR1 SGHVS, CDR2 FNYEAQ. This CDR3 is CASSLGGGTEAFF. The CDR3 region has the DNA TGTGCCAGCAGCTTGGGGGGGGGCACTGAAGCTTTCTTT.

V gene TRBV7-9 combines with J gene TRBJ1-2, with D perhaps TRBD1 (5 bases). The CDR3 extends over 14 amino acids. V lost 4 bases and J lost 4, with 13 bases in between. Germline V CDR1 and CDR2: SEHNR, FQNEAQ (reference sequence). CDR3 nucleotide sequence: TGTGCCAGCAGCTCGATCGACAGAACCTATGGCTACACCTTC. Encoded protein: CASSSIDRTYGYTF.

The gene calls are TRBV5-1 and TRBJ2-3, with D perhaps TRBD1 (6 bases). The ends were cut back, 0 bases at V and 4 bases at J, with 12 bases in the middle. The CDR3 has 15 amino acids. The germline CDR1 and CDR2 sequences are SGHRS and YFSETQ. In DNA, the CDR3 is TGCGCCAGCAGCTTGGACCAGGGGCACCCAGATACGCAGTATTTT. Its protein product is CASSLDQGHPDTQYF.

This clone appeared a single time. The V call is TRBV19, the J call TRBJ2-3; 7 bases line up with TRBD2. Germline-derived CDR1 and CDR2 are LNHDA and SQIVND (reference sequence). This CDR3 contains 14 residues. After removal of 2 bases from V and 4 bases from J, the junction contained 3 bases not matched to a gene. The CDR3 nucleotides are TGTGCCAGTAGTATACGGGGGGAGCCAGATACGCAGTATTTT. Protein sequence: CASSIRGEPDTQYF.

The CDR3 sequence: CASSIGRSGGAYEQFF. The CDR3 DNA reads TGTGCCAGTAGTATAGGGCGCAGCGGGGGGGCATATGAGCAGTTCTTC. This chain joins TRBV19 and TRBJ2-1, with 10 nucleotides matching TRBD2. Germline V gene sequence: CDR1 LNHDA, CDR2 SQIVND (reference sequence). V shed 1 base, J shed 8 bases, and the junction held 8 bases outside the gene matches. The CDR3 runs 16 residues.

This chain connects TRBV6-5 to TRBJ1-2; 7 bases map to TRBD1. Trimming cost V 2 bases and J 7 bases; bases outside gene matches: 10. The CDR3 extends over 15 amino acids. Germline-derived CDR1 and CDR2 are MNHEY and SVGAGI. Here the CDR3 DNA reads TGTGCCAGCAGTTACCGCTTGACAGGGAAACGTGGCTACACCTTC. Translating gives CASSYRLTGKRGYTF.

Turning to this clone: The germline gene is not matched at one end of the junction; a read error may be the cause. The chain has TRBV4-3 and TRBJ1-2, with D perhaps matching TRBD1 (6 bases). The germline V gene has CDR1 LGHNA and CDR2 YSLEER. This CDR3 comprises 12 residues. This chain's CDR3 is CASSQDVTGRVF. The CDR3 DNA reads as TGCGCCAGCAGCCAAGATGTTACAGGGCGCGTCTTC.

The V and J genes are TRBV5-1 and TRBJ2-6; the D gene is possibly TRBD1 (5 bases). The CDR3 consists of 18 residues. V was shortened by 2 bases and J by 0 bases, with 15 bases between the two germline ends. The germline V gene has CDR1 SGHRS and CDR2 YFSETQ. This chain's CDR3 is CASSFAGPPDSGANVLTF. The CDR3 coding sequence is TGCGCCAGCAGCTTTGCAGGGCCCCCAGACTCTGGGGCCAACGTCCTGACTTTC. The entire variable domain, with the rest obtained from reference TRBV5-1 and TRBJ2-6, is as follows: KAGVTQTPRYLIKTRGQQVTLSCSPISGHRSVSWYQQTPGQGLQFLFEYFSETQRNKGNFPGRFSGRQFSNSRSEMNVSTLELGDSALYLCASSFAGPPDSGANVLTFGAGSRLTVL.

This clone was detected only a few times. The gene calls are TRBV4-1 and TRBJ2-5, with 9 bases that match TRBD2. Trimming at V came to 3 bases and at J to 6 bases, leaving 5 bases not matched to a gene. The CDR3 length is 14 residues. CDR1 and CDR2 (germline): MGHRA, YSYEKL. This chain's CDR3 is CASSQLSGGKTQYF. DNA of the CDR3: TGCGCCAGCAGCCAGCTAAGCGGGGGGAAGACCCAGTACTTC.

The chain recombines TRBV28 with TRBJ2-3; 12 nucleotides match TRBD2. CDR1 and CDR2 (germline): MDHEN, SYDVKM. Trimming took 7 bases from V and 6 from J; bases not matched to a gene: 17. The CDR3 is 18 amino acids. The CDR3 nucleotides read TGTGCCAGCATGTTGGCTAGCGGGGGGGCCGGGGTAGCCGATACGCAGTATTTT. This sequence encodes CASMLASGGAGVADTQYF.

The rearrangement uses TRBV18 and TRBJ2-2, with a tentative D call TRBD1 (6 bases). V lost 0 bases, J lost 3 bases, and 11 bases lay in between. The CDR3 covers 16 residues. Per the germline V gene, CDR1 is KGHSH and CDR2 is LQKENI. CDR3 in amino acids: CASSPPGGEDTGELFF. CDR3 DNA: TGTGCCAGCTCACCACCAGGGGGAGAGGACACCGGGGAGCTGTTTTTT.

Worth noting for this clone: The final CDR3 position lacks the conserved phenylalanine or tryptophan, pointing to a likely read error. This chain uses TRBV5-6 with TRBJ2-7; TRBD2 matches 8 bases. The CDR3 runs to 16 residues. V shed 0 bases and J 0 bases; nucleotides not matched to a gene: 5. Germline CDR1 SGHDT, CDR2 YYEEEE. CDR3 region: CASSLGIAGSSYEQYL. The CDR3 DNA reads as TGTGCCAGCAGCTTGGGGATAGCGGGGAGCTCCTACGAGCAGTACCTC.

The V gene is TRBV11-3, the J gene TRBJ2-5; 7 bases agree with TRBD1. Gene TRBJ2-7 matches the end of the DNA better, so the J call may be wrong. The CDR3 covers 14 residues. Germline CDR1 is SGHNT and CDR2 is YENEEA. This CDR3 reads CASTSTGSSYEQYF. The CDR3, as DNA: TGTGCCAGCACTTCGACAGGGAGCTCCTACGAGCAGTACTTC.

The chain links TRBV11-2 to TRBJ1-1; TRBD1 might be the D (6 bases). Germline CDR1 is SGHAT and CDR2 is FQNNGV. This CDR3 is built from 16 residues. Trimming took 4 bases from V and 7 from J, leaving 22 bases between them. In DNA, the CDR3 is TGTGCCAGCAGCTCTGTACGCGGACCTAAGGGGGTTGAAGCTTTCTTT. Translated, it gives CASSSVRGPKGVEAFF.

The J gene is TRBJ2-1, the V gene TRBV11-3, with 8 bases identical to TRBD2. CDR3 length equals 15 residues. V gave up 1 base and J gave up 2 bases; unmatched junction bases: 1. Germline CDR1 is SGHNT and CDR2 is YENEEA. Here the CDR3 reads CASSLGTSPYNEQFF. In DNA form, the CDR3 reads TGTGCCAGCAGCTTAGGGACTAGCCCCTACAATGAGCAGTTCTTC.

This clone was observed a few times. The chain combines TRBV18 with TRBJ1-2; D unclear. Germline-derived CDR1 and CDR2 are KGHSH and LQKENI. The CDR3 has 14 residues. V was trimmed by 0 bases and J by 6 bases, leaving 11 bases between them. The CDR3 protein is CASSPPQAGDGYTF. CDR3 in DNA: TGTGCCAGCTCACCACCCCAAGCGGGCGATGGCTACACCTTC.

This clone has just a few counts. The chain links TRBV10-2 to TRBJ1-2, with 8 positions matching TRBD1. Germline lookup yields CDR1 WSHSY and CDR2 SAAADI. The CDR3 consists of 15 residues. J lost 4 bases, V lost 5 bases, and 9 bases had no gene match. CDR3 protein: CASSTTAGGSYGYTF. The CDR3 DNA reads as TGCGCCAGCAGTACCACCGCAGGGGGCAGCTATGGCTACACCTTC.

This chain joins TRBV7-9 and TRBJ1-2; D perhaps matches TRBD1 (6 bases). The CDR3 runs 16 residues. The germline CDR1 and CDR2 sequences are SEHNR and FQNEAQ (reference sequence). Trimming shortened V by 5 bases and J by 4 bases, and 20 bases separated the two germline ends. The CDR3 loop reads CASSKGGLGEGYGYTF. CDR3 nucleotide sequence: TGTGCCAGCAGCAAAGGGGGTCTGGGGGAAGGCTATGGCTACACCTTC.

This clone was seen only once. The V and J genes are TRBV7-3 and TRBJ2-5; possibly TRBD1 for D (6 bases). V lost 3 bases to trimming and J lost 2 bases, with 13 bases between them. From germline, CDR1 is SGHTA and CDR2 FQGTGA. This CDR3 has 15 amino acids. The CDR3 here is CASSFRGVRQETQYF. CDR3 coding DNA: TGTGCCAGCAGCTTCAGGGGAGTGCGGCAAGAGACCCAGTACTTC.

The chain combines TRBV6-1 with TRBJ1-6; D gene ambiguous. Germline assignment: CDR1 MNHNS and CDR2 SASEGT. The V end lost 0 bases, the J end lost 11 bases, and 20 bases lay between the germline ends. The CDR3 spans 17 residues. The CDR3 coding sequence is TGTGCCAGCAGTGAAGCCTTCCCCCTCGGGAGCAGACCACCCCTCCACTTT. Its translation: CASSEAFPLGSRPPLHF.